This TCR beta chain was observed in a study of shared clonotypes between healthy human individuals. At the level of the study: Each donor's CD8 memory used one plate, CD8 naive two, each CD4 subset three.

In this sample, this clone turned up a few times. Replicate sorted-subset PCRs were loaded with approximately 200 ng DNA, tens of thousands of T cell genomes. This table comes from immunoSEQ multiplex PCR, and its TCRdb copy is limited to in-frame clones, with some not included. The sample contains hundreds of thousands of clones, 95% to 97% of which appear only once. V was pared by 0 bases and J by 4 bases, with 8 bases between. The CDR3 consists of 14 residues. Germline lookup yields CDR1 SGDLS and CDR2 YYNGEE. The TCR originated in a woman in her 30s in good health. The specimen was naive CD4+ T cells sorted from blood. Noted subset: CD45RA+ positively selected. The chain carries TRBV9 and TRBJ1-5; no reliable D call. The CDR3 DNA reads as TGTGCCAGCAGCGTAGCTAGGATTAATCAGCCCCAGCATTTT. This codes for CASSVARINQPQHF.